These 9 T cell receptor beta chains were sequenced from one sample in a study of blood T cell repertoires in COVID-19. This table comes from immunoSEQ multiplex PCR, and its TCRdb copy is limited to in-frame clones, with some not included. Here the sample spans under 50,000 clones, about four fifths being singletons. Sample: peripheral blood. The receptor source for this set is a man between 65 and 79 years old with acute or convalescent COVID-19.

This chain joins TRBV11-3 and TRBJ2-5; maybe TRBD2 (7 bases). The CDR3 sequence is 16 residues long. The ends were cut back, 6 bases at V and 0 bases at J, with 17 bases in the middle. Germline CDR1 SGHNT, CDR2 YENEEA. CDR3 bases: TGTGCCAGCAGTAGGGGGGGGTCTCCGTACCAAGAGACCCAGTACTTC. The encoded protein is CASSRGGSPYQETQYF.

This rearrangement joins TRBV7-3 to TRBJ2-3; 9 bases align to TRBD2. Germline CDR1 is SGHTA and CDR2 is FQGTGA. J gave up 2 bases and V 5 bases, and 8 bases lay outside the gene matches. The CDR3 consists of 16 residues. The CDR3 sequence is CASSPTSGLATDTQYF. The CDR3 nucleotides read TGTGCCAGCAGCCCGACTAGCGGCCTAGCCACAGATACGCAGTATTTT.

The CDR3 loop reads CASSALGNSGSSYEQYF. The CDR3 DNA sequence: TGTGCCAGTAGTGCACTTGGGAATAGCGGGTCCTCCTACGAGCAGTACTTC. The chain couples TRBV19 to TRBJ2-7; 7 bases fit TRBD2. Trimming removed 5 bases from V and 0 bases from J; junction bases left unmatched: 13. In germline, CDR1 is LNHDA, CDR2 SQIVND (reference sequence). The CDR3 loop spans 17 amino acids.

The V gene is TRBV2, the J gene TRBJ2-1; TRBD2 might be the D (7 bases). Germline V gives CDR1 SNHLY, CDR2 FYNNEI. The CDR3 is 10 amino acids. Between the trimmed V and J ends, which lost 6 bases and 14 bases, there was a span of 11 bases. The CDR3, as DNA: TGTGCCAGCAGGGGGGGGCTGGAGTTCTTC. It encodes CASRGGLEFF.

This chain connects TRBV7-8 to TRBJ1-1; unclear D gene. From germline, CDR1 is SGHVS and CDR2 FQNEAQ. The CDR3 contains 15 residues. Trimming stripped 2 bases from V and 4 bases from J, with 14 bases between. The CDR3 bases are TGTGCCAGCAGCTTATCCCCGAACTCGGTCACTGAAGCTTTCTTT. Its translation is CASSLSPNSVTEAFF.

This clone has a single count. The chain links TRBV2 to TRBJ1-5, with TRBD1 identical over 7 bases. Germline V gives CDR1 SNHLY, CDR2 FYNNEI. V gave up 5 bases and J gave up 6 bases; unmatched junction bases: 10. This CDR3 is 15 amino acids long. In DNA form, the CDR3 reads TGTGCCAGCAGTTGGGACAGTTTGAACAGTCAGCCCCAGCATTTT. Translated: CASSWDSLNSQPQHF.

The rearrangement links TRBV9 to TRBJ2-2; 8 bases match TRBD1. This CDR3 has 16 residues. The germline CDR1 and CDR2 sequences are SGDLS and YYNGEE. Unmatched junction bases numbered 7, after V lost 4 bases and J lost 2 bases. The DNA for the CDR3 is TGTGCCAGCAGCCCGACCGGGACAGGCAACACCGGGGAGCTGTTTTTT. Translating it yields CASSPTGTGNTGELFF.

The chain uses TRBV7-2 and TRBJ2-1, with a possible D match to TRBD2 (6 bases). The CDR3 is made up of 16 amino acids. The V end lost 2 bases, the J end lost 6 bases, and 17 bases lay between the germline ends. Per the germline V gene, CDR1 is SGHTA and CDR2 is FQGNSA. CDR3 nucleotides: TGTGCCAGCAGCTTATCCCCCCTCGGGAGTGGCAATGAGCAGTTCTTC. Amino acid sequence: CASSLSPLGSGNEQFF.

This chain joins TRBV6-2 or TRBV6-3 and TRBJ2-1; 16 nucleotides line up with TRBD2. V was pared by 4 bases and J by 0 bases, with 6 bases of the junction left unmatched. Per germline, CDR1 MNHEY and CDR2 SVGEGT. The CDR3 is 19 residues long. The CDR3 is CASSFSGLAGGPSYNEQFF. In nucleotides, the CDR3 is TGTGCCAGCAGTTTCTCGGGACTAGCGGGAGGGCCCTCCTACAATGAGCAGTTCTTC.